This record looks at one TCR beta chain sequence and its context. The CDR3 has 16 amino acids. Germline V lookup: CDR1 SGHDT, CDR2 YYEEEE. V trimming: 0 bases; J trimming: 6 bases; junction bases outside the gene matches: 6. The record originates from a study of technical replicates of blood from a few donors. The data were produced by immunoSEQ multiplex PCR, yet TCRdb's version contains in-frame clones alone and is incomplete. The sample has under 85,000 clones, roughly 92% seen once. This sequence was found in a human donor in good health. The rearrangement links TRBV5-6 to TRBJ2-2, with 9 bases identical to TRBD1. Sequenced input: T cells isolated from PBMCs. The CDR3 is CASSLAWDRDPGELFF. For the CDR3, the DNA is TGTGCCAGCAGCTTGGCCTGGGACAGGGACCCCGGGGAGCTGTTTTTT.